These 22 T cell receptor beta chains originate from one sample sequenced in a study of T cells after yellow fever vaccination. TCRdb fed the 5' RACE reads into MiXCR, producing one record per CDR3 protein. Of a few hundred thousand distinct CDR3 sequences listed, 12% are singletons. Specimen: CD4+ T cells sorted from PBMCs, collected 15 days after the yellow fever booster vaccination. These receptors all come from a man aged 18 to 29 who received the YFV17D yellow fever vaccine.

Turning to this clonotype: A much larger clone differs from this one at a single base, so this may be a read error. The chain's CDR3 is CASSMGQQETQYF. The CDR3 DNA follows: TGTGCCAGCAGCATGGGACAGCAAGAGACCCAGTACTTC. The chain is built from TRBV7-2 and TRBJ2-5; 7 bases match TRBD1. This CDR3 has 13 amino acids. Germline CDR1 and CDR2: SGHTA and FQGNSA. V was pared by 5 bases and J by 2 bases, with 2 bases of the junction left unmatched.

This clonotype occurred a few times. The gene calls are TRBV28 and TRBJ2-1, with a tentative D call TRBD1 (7 bases). This CDR3 has 16 residues. The V end lost 4 bases, the J end lost 7 bases, and 20 bases lay between the germline ends. The germline V gene has CDR1 MDHEN and CDR2 SYDVKM. CDR3 nucleotides: TGTGCCAGCAGTTCCACTCTCCCAGGGGGGAGGAATGAGCAGTTCTTC. It is translated as CASSSTLPGGRNEQFF.

The table lists this clonotype with many counts. The V and J genes are TRBV28 and TRBJ1-2, with 8 bases matching TRBD1. This CDR3 is 14 amino acids long. Germline V CDR1 and CDR2: MDHEN, SYDVKM. V shed 4 bases and J 2 bases; nucleotides not matched to a gene: 3. This CDR3 is CASSSSGGNYGYTF. The CDR3, as DNA: TGTGCCAGCAGTTCGTCAGGGGGCAACTATGGCTACACCTTC.

The chain combines TRBV20-1 with TRBJ2-5; tentative D call: TRBD1 (5 bases). Germline-derived CDR1 and CDR2 are DFQATT and SNEGSKA (reference sequence). CDR3 size: 14 residues. Trimming left V 5 bases short and J 2 bases short, with 15 bases between. CDR3 DNA sequence: TGCAGTGCTCCTAGATTAACAGGACAAGAGACCCAGTACTTC. Residues: CSAPRLTGQETQYF.

This chain joins TRBV5-1 and TRBJ2-2, with TRBD2 matching 8 bases. Germline V CDR1 and CDR2: SGHRS, YFSETQ. Losses at the gene ends were 2 bases for V and 2 bases for J; bases not matched to a gene: 5. The CDR3 loop spans 16 amino acids. This CDR3 reads CASSFAGGPNTGELFF. In DNA, the CDR3 is TGCGCCAGCAGCTTTGCGGGGGGACCAAACACCGGGGAGCTGTTTTTT.

This chain links TRBV24-1 with TRBJ2-3; D perhaps matches TRBD2 (5 bases). Deletions cut 6 bases from V and 4 bases from J, with 13 bases between. CDR1 KGHDR and CDR2 SFDVKD come from the germline V gene. The CDR3 consists of 14 residues. The CDR3: CATSFSAEADTQYF. As DNA, the CDR3 is TGTGCCACCAGTTTCAGCGCGGAGGCAGATACGCAGTATTTT.

The CDR3, as DNA: TGTGCCAGCACCAAGGGGGGGACCTACGAGCAGTACGTC. This gives the protein CASTKGGTYEQYV. J is TRBJ2-7 and V is TRBV28; TRBD2 might be the D (7 bases). The CDR3 runs to 13 residues. Germline loops: CDR1 MDHEN, CDR2 SYDVKM. Between the trimmed V and J ends, which lost 7 bases and 2 bases, there was a span of 12 bases.

CDR3 bases: TGTGCCAGCAGCGTAGTAGGGACTAGCGGTCCCCTTCACAATGAGCAGTTCTTC. Protein: CASSVVGTSGPLHNEQFF. This rearrangement joins TRBV9 to TRBJ2-1; 11 positions agree with TRBD2. J lost 5 bases, V lost 0 bases, and 10 bases had no gene match. The germline gives CDR1 SGDLS, CDR2 YYNGEE. The CDR3 is made up of 18 amino acids.

This clonotype was counted ten times or more. V usage is TRBV10-1 and J usage is TRBJ2-3; D is uncertain. This CDR3 region has 14 residues. V lost 2 bases and J lost 2, with 8 bases in between. CDR1 and CDR2 from the germline V gene are WNHNN and SYGVQD (reference sequence). The CDR3 coding sequence is TGCGCCAGCAGTGAGAACATGATCACAGATACGCAGTATTTT. Translation gives CASSENMITDTQYF.

V is TRBV7-9 and J is TRBJ1-5; the D gene is possibly TRBD1 (6 bases). The length of the CDR3 is 14 residues. Trimming took off 5 bases at V and 7 bases at J, with 15 bases between the two ends. Germline V gene sequence: CDR1 SEHNR, CDR2 FQNEAQ (reference sequence). In DNA, the CDR3 is TGTGCCAGCAGCCGAGGGCCTCAGGGGCAGCCCCAGCATTTT. It yields the protein CASSRGPQGQPQHF.

The chain carries TRBV6-5 and TRBJ2-7, with 10 bases aligning to TRBD2. V was pared by 7 bases and J by 6 bases, with 3 bases of the junction left unmatched. The germline gives CDR1 MNHEY, CDR2 SVGAGI. This CDR3 is built from 12 residues. The CDR3 reads CASTSGGVEQYF. DNA for the CDR3: TGTGCCAGCACAAGCGGGGGGGTCGAGCAGTACTTC.

This clonotype was observed at least ten times. The chain employs TRBV29-1 and TRBJ1-2, with TRBD1 matching over 9 bases. J gave up 8 bases and V 2 bases, and 3 bases lay outside the gene matches. Germline V lookup: CDR1 SQVTM, CDR2 ANQGSEA. The CDR3 consists of 12 residues. CDR3 nucleotides: TGCAGCGTTGAATCGACAGGGGGAGGCTACACCTTC. Protein sequence: CSVESTGGGYTF.

The rearrangement links TRBV6-6 to TRBJ2-7; 8 nucleotides agree with TRBD1. The CDR3 is 13 amino acids. J was trimmed by 6 bases and V by 2 bases; bases with no gene match: 3. The germline V gene has CDR1 MNHNY and CDR2 SVGAGI (reference sequence). The CDR3 spells CASSYGTGSEQYF. In nucleotides, the CDR3 is TGTGCCAGCAGTTACGGGACAGGTTCCGAGCAGTACTTC.

A remark on this clonotype: The junction shows a germline mismatch at one end, possibly a read error. This chain connects TRBV4-1 to TRBJ2-2; the D is unclear. CDR3 length: 13 amino acids. CDR1 is MGHRA, CDR2 YSYEKL, per germline. CDR3 in DNA: TGCGCCAGCAGCCAAGCGTGGACCGAGGAGCTGTTTTTT. This codes for CASSQAWTEELFF.

This sequence joins TRBV12-3 or TRBV12-4 and TRBJ2-7; 11 nucleotides line up with TRBD2. The J segment lost 6 bases and the V segment lost 6 bases, leaving 10 bases of the junction unmatched. The CDR3 length is 15 residues. The CDR3: CASRNTGTSGTEQYF. The CDR3 DNA follows: TGTGCCAGCAGGAACACCGGGACTAGCGGAACCGAGCAGTACTTC.

This rearrangement joins TRBV7-6 to TRBJ2-2; D unclear. The CDR3 is made up of 16 amino acids. Trimming pared 1 base from V and 1 base from J, leaving 10 bases between. CDR1 and CDR2 (germline): SGHVS, FNYEAQ. The CDR3 coding sequence is TGTGCCAGCAGCTTAGTAGCTGGGCTGAACACCGGGGAGCTGTTTTTT. It encodes CASSLVAGLNTGELFF.

This clonotype was detected only a few times. The chain carries TRBV7-9 and TRBJ2-5; D is possibly TRBD1 (6 bases). Trimming cost V 5 bases and J 5 bases, with 15 bases left between them. The CDR3 loop spans 14 amino acids. Germline values: CDR1 SEHNR, CDR2 FQNEAQ (reference sequence). In nucleotides, the CDR3 is TGTGCCAGCAGCCCCGCAGGGGTAGGCGAGACCCAGTACTTC. It translates to CASSPAGVGETQYF.

The table lists this clonotype with a few counts. The V call is TRBV27, the J call TRBJ2-2; 10 bases are a match to TRBD2. The junction had 6 bases not matched to a gene; V was cut back by 2 bases and J by 3 bases. The germline V gene has CDR1 MNHEY and CDR2 SMNVEV (reference sequence). The CDR3 is made up of 17 amino acids. CDR3: CASSLQRGGTDTGELFF. CDR3 in DNA: TGTGCCAGCAGTTTACAGCGGGGGGGCACGGACACCGGGGAGCTGTTTTTT.

This clonotype occurred a few times. V and J are TRBV4-3 and TRBJ2-1; 9 bases agree with TRBD1. Germline CDR1 reads LGHNA; CDR2 reads YSLEER. V was pared by 0 bases and J by 5 bases, with 8 bases of the junction left unmatched. This CDR3 is 17 amino acids long. The CDR3 region is CASSQEGPGQGHNEQFF. The DNA of the CDR3 is TGCGCCAGCAGCCAAGAGGGGCCGGGACAGGGACACAATGAGCAGTTCTTC.

This clonotype has a count of ten or more. The chain carries TRBV6-5 and TRBJ2-3; D unresolved. The V gene's germline CDR1 is MNHEY and CDR2 SVGAGI. The germline V and J ends were trimmed by 5 bases and 4 bases, with 7 bases remaining between them. CDR3 length: 12 amino acids. CDR3 residues: CASSPTADTQYF. CDR3 nucleotides: TGTGCCAGCAGTCCTACAGCAGATACGCAGTATTTT.

The chain links TRBV5-1 to TRBJ2-5; 9 bases fit TRBD1. J gave up 2 bases and V 2 bases, and 1 base lay outside the gene matches. Germline CDR1 SGHRS, CDR2 YFSETQ. This CDR3 region has 14 residues. Here the CDR3 DNA reads TGCGCCAGCAGCTTCGGACAGGGGCAAGAGACCCAGTACTTC. It encodes CASSFGQGQETQYF. The full variable domain, completed using reference TRBV5-1 and TRBJ2-5, is KAGVTQTPRYLIKTRGQQVTLSCSPISGHRSVSWYQQTPGQGLQFLFEYFSETQRNKGNFPGRFSGRQFSNSRSEMNVSTLELGDSALYLCASSFGQGQETQYFGPGTRLLVL.

In its sample, this clonotype was seen a few times. V usage is TRBV19 and J usage is TRBJ1-5; D remains unclear. Germline V lookup: CDR1 LNHDA, CDR2 SQIVND (reference sequence). The CDR3 has 13 amino acids. Deletions cut 5 bases from V and 3 bases from J, with 8 bases between. The CDR3 region has the DNA TGTGCCAGTAGTGCCCGGAACAATCAGCCCCAGCATTTT. Protein sequence: CASSARNNQPQHF.